These T cell receptor beta chains were read from a single sample in a study of blood T cell repertoires in COVID-19. Clones were read by immunoSEQ multiplex PCR, and TCRdb kept only the in-frame ones, dropping some. The sample contains approximately 190,000 clones, approximately 82% of which appear only once. The sequenced sample was PBMCs or T cells enriched from blood (not recorded which). The source of these receptors is a woman aged 60 to 75 with acute COVID-19. Both conserved end residues are part of each CDR3. The order of the fields is V gene, D gene, clone size, J gene, CDR3 DNA, CDR3 protein. A D gene is named only where the DNA matches it firmly. Expanded clones get a size class; other rows say once, few or many, or leave the size out.

v_call: TRBV6-5; d_call: -; clone_size: -; j_call: TRBJ1-2; cdr3_nt: TGTGCCAGCAGTTTCGGAGGAATGGGCTATGGCTACACCTTC; cdr3_aa: CASSFGGMGYGYTF
v_call: TRBV6-6; d_call: -; clone_size: -; j_call: TRBJ2-5; cdr3_nt: TGTGCCAGCAGTTCCCCCGAGGGGGCCCAGTACTTC; cdr3_aa: CASSSPEGAQYF
v_call: TRBV30; d_call: -; clone_size: -; j_call: TRBJ1-6; cdr3_nt: TGTGCCTGGATGGGGGGCTCCTATAATTCACCCCTCCACTTT; cdr3_aa: CAWMGGSYNSPLHF
v_call: TRBV19; d_call: -; clone_size: once; j_call: TRBJ2-1; cdr3_nt: TGTGCCAGTAGTAGAGGACATGGAGGGTTTCCCTACAATGAGCAGTTCTTC; cdr3_aa: CASSRGHGGFPYNEQFF
v_call: TRBV10-3; d_call: TRBD2; clone_size: -; j_call: TRBJ2-1; cdr3_nt: TGTGCCACCGGCCCGGGTAGCGGGAGGGGTGGCGAGCAGTTCTTC; cdr3_aa: CATGPGSGRGGEQFF
v_call: TRBV20-1; d_call: -; clone_size: few; j_call: TRBJ1-1; cdr3_nt: TGCAGTGCTAGGGCAGTTACTGAAGCTTTCTTT; cdr3_aa: CSARAVTEAFF
v_call: TRBV6-5; d_call: -; clone_size: once; j_call: TRBJ1-2; cdr3_nt: TGTGCCAGCAGTCTTACAGGGTTGGGAGGCTACACCTTC; cdr3_aa: CASSLTGLGGYTF
v_call: TRBV5-4; d_call: TRBD1; clone_size: -; j_call: TRBJ1-6; cdr3_nt: TGTGCCAGCAGCTTGGCTTACAGGGGTAGGAATTCACCCCTCCACTTT; cdr3_aa: CASSLAYRGRNSPLHF
v_call: TRBV18; d_call: -; clone_size: -; j_call: TRBJ1-1; cdr3_nt: TGTGCCAGCTCCCTCGGGGCCGGGGGGGCCACTGAAGCTTTCTTT; cdr3_aa: CASSLGAGGATEAFF
v_call: TRBV4-3; d_call: TRBD1; clone_size: -; j_call: TRBJ2-4; cdr3_nt: TGCGCCAGCAGCCCAGTTACAGGGGGCTCAAACATTCAGTACTTC; cdr3_aa: CASSPVTGGSNIQYF
v_call: TRBV3-1/TRBV3-2; d_call: TRBD1; clone_size: -; j_call: TRBJ1-2; cdr3_nt: TGTGCCAGCAGCCAGGGGGACAGCCGGTATGGCTACACCTTC; cdr3_aa: CASSQGDSRYGYTF
v_call: TRBV7-9; d_call: TRBD1; clone_size: -; j_call: TRBJ1-4; cdr3_nt: TGTGCCAGCAGCTTTTGGGCAGACAGGGATAATGAAAAACTGTTTTTT; cdr3_aa: CASSFWADRDNEKLFF
v_call: TRBV2; d_call: TRBD2; clone_size: -; j_call: TRBJ2-1; cdr3_nt: TGCACTAGCGGGAGACTCTCCTACAATGAGCAGTTCTTC; cdr3_aa: CTSGRLSYNEQFF
v_call: TRBV4-3; d_call: TRBD1; clone_size: -; j_call: TRBJ2-1; cdr3_nt: TGCGCCAGCAGCCAAGATCTGGTGGGGACAGGGGACAATGAGCAGTTCTTC; cdr3_aa: CASSQDLVGTGDNEQFF
v_call: TRBV10-3; d_call: TRBD2; clone_size: -; j_call: TRBJ2-5; cdr3_nt: TGTGCCATCAGTGTTGGGGTTGGACGGGCGGGAGATGGAGAGACCCAGTACTTC; cdr3_aa: CAISVGVGRAGDGETQYF
v_call: TRBV10-3; d_call: -; clone_size: -; j_call: TRBJ1-1; cdr3_nt: TGTGCCATCAGCCCCCGGGGGGCTGAGGGCACTGAAGCTTTCTTT; cdr3_aa: CAISPRGAEGTEAFF
v_call: TRBV4-3; d_call: TRBD2; clone_size: -; j_call: TRBJ2-2; cdr3_nt: TGCGCCAGCAGCCAAGAATTAGCGGGGGGGCTTAACGGGGAGCTGTTTTTT; cdr3_aa: CASSQELAGGLNGELFF
v_call: TRBV5-5; d_call: -; clone_size: -; j_call: TRBJ1-1; cdr3_nt: TGTGCCAGCAGCATGGGACTGCTGAACACTGAAGCTTTCTTT; cdr3_aa: CASSMGLLNTEAFF
v_call: TRBV4-3; d_call: -; clone_size: -; j_call: TRBJ2-7; cdr3_nt: TGCGCCAGCAGCCAAGAGCCCACGTCCCTAGCGGAGCAGTACTTC; cdr3_aa: CASSQEPTSLAEQYF
v_call: TRBV11-3; d_call: -; clone_size: -; j_call: TRBJ1-1; cdr3_nt: TGTGCCAGCAGCTCCTCTTGGTGGAGGAACACTGAAGCTTTCTTT; cdr3_aa: CASSSSWWRNTEAFF
v_call: TRBV3-1/TRBV3-2; d_call: -; clone_size: -; j_call: TRBJ2-2; cdr3_nt: TGTGCCAGCAGCCCCATCGGGGGCACCGGGGAGCTGTTTTTT; cdr3_aa: CASSPIGGTGELFF
v_call: TRBV7-2; d_call: -; clone_size: -; j_call: TRBJ1-5; cdr3_nt: TGTGCCAGCAGCCCGATTTGGGGGGAGCCCCAGCATTTT; cdr3_aa: CASSPIWGEPQHF
v_call: TRBV4-3; d_call: -; clone_size: -; j_call: TRBJ2-7; cdr3_nt: TGCGCCAGCAGCCAAGAGCCCTCAGGGTCCGAGCAGTACTTC; cdr3_aa: CASSQEPSGSEQYF
v_call: TRBV27; d_call: -; clone_size: -; j_call: TRBJ1-1; cdr3_nt: TGTGCCAGCAGTTTGAGGGAGGGCTACACTGAAGCTTTCTTT; cdr3_aa: CASSLREGYTEAFF
v_call: TRBV11-3; d_call: -; clone_size: -; j_call: TRBJ1-1; cdr3_nt: TGTGCCAGCAGCTTAGGGCCCAGCACTGAAGCTTTCTTT; cdr3_aa: CASSLGPSTEAFF
v_call: TRBV4-3; d_call: -; clone_size: -; j_call: TRBJ2-3; cdr3_nt: TGCGCCAGCAGCCAAGATCCGCAGGGACAAGTCGATACGCAGTATTTT; cdr3_aa: CASSQDPQGQVDTQYF
v_call: TRBV9; d_call: -; clone_size: few; j_call: TRBJ2-2; cdr3_nt: TGTGCCAGCAGCGTAGAGGGGGAGGGCACCGGGGAGCTGTTTTTT; cdr3_aa: CASSVEGEGTGELFF
v_call: TRBV3-1/TRBV3-2; d_call: -; clone_size: few; j_call: TRBJ2-7; cdr3_nt: TGTGCCAGCAGTCGCGTCCCAGACAGCTACTACGAGCAGTACTTC; cdr3_aa: CASSRVPDSYYEQYF